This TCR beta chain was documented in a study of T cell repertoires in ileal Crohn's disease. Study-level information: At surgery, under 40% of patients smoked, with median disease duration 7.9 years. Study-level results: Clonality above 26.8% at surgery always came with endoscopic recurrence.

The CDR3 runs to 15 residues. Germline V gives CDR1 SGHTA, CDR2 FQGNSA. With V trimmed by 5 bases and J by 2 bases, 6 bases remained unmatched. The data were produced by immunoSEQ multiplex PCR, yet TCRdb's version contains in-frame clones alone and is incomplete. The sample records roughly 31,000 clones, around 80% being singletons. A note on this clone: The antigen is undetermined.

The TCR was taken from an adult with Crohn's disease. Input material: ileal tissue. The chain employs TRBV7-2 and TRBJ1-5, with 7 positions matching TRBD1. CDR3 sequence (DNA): TGTGCCAGCAGCCTAAGACAGGGTGGCAATCAGCCCCAGCATTTT. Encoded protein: CASSLRQGGNQPQHF.